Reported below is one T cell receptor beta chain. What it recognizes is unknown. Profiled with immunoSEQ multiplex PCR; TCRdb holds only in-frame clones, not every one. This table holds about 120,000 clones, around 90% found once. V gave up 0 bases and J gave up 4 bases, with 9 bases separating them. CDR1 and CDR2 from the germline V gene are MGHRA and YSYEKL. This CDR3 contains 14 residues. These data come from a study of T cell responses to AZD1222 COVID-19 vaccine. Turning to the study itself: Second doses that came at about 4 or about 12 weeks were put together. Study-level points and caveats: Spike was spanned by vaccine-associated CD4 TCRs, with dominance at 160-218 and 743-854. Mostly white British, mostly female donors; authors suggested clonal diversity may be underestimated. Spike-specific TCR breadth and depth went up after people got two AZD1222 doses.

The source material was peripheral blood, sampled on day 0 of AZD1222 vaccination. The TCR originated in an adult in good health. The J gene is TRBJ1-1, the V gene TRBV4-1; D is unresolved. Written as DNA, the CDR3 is TGCGCCAGCAGCCAAGAGTATGGTGGCACTGAAGCTTTCTTT. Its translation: CASSQEYGGTEAFF.